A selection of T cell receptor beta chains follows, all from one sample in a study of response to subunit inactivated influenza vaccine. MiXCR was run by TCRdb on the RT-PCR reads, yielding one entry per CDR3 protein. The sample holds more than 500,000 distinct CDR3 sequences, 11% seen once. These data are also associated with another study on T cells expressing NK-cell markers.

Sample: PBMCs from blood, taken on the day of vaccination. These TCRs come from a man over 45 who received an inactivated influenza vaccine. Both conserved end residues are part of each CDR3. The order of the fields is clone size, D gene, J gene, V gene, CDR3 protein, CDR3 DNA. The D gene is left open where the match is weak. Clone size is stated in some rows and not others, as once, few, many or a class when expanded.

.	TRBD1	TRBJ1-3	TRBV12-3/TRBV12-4	CASSTFRGLSGNTIYF	TGTGCCAGCAGTACATTCAGGGGGCTCTCTGGAAACACCATATATTTT
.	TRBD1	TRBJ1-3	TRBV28	CASSSNGQGLSGNTIYF	TGTGCCAGCAGTTCAAACGGACAGGGACTCTCTGGAAACACCATATATTTT
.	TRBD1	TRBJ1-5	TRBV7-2	CASSRQGFNQPQHF	TGTGCCAGCAGCCGACAGGGGTTCAATCAGCCCCAGCATTTT
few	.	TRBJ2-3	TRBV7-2	CASRRGTDTQYF	TGTGCCAGCAGACGCGGCACAGATACGCAGTATTTT
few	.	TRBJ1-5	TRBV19	CAVGKDSNQPQHF	TGTGCCGTAGGGAAGGATAGCAATCAGCCCCAGCATTTT
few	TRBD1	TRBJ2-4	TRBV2	CASRFQQGVPDIQYF	TGTGCCAGCAGGTTCCAACAGGGGGTTCCCGACATTCAGTACTTC
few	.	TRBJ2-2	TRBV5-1	CASSSLGSGLNTGELFF	TGCGCCAGCAGCTCCCTGGGGAGCGGGCTGAACACCGGGGAGCTGTTTTTT
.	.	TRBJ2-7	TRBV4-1	CASSQILTSSSSYEQYF	TGCGCCAGCAGCCAAATACTCACCTCCTCAAGCTCCTACGAGCAGTACTTC
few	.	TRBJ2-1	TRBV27	CASRSWERAGNNEQFF	TGTGCCAGCAGATCATGGGAGCGGGCGGGTAACAATGAGCAGTTCTTC
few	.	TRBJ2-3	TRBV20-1	CSARDLRRSTDTQYF	TGCAGTGCTAGAGATCTCCGGCGGAGCACAGATACGCAGTATTTT
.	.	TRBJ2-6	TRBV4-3	CASSHAGANVLTF	TGCGCCAGCAGCCATGCTGGGGCCAACGTCCTGACTTTC
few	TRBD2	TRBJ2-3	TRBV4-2	CASSQIGGSKADTQYF	TGTGCCAGCAGCCAAATTGGCGGGAGTAAAGCAGATACGCAGTATTTT
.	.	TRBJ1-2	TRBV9	CASSAHRVSYGYTF	TGTGCCAGCAGCGCCCACAGGGTGAGCTATGGCTACACCTTC
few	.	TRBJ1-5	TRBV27	CASRDSRYSNQPQHF	TGTGCCAGCAGGGACAGCCGTTATAGCAATCAGCCCCAGCATTTT
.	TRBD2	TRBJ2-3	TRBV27	CASSRPGLAGITDTQYF	TGTGCCAGCAGCCGTCCGGGACTAGCGGGAATAACAGATACGCAGTATTTT
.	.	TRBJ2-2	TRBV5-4	CASSPGVVDTGELFF	TGTGCCAGCAGTCCCGGAGTCGTGGACACCGGGGAGCTGTTTTTT
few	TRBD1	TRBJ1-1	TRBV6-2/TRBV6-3	CASRGTASVEAFF	TGTGCCAGCAGGGGGACAGCCTCGGTTGAAGCTTTCTTT
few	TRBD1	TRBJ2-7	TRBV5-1	CASSRDREGEQYF	TGCGCCAGCAGTAGGGACAGGGAGGGCGAGCAGTACTTC
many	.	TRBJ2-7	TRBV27	CASSLLGNTAYEQYF	TGTGCCAGCAGTTTATTAGGGAATACGGCCTACGAGCAGTACTTC
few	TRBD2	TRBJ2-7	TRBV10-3	CAISEIGGGDEQYF	TGTGCCATCAGTGAGATAGGCGGGGGAGACGAGCAGTACTTC
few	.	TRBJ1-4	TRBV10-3	CAISESGTNEKLFF	TGTGCCATCAGTGAGTCAGGCACAAATGAAAAACTGTTTTTT
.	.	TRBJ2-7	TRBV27	CASRPFTGYYEQYF	TGTGCCAGCCGTCCATTTACAGGGTACTACGAGCAGTACTTC
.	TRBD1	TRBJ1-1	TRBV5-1	CASRTGGVYTEAFF	TGCGCCAGCAGGACAGGGGGTGTGTACACTGAAGCTTTCTTT
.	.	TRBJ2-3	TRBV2	CASMRAESTDTQYF	TGTGCCAGCATGAGGGCCGAGAGCACAGATACGCAGTATTTT
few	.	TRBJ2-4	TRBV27	CASTPLGGAKNIQYF	TGTGCCAGCACCCCTCTGGGCGGAGCCAAAAACATTCAGTACTTC
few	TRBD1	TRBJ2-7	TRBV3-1	CASSQVWTGSYEQYF	TGTGCCAGCAGCCAAGTGTGGACAGGGTCCTACGAGCAGTACTTC
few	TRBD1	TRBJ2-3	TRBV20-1	CSAGRDRGNTDTQYF	TGCAGTGCTGGCCGGGACAGGGGAAACACAGATACGCAGTATTTT
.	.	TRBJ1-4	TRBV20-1	CSARGVAGPANEKLFF	TGCAGTGCTAGAGGAGTGGCAGGGCCAGCTAATGAAAAACTGTTTTTT
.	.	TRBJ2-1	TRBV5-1	CASSLEATTYNEQFF	TGCGCCAGCAGCTTGGAGGCTACTACCTACAATGAGCAGTTCTTC
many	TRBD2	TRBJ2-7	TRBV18	CASSPPGLGDYEQYF	TGTGCCAGCTCACCACCCGGACTAGGCGACTACGAGCAGTACTTC
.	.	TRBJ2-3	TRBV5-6	CASSLEGSGPTDTQYF	TGTGCCAGCAGCTTGGAAGGGAGCGGACCCACAGATACGCAGTATTTT
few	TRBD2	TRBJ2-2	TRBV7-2	CASSWSGGNTGELFF	TGTGCCAGCAGCTGGAGCGGGGGAAACACCGGGGAGCTGTTTTTT
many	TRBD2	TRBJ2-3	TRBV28	CASSSWTSGSRPTDTQYF	TGTGCCAGCAGTTCTTGGACTAGCGGGAGTAGACCCACAGATACGCAGTATTTT
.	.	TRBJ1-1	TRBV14	CASSQQGPSNTEAFF	TGTGCCAGCAGCCAACAGGGGCCCTCGAACACTGAAGCTTTCTTT
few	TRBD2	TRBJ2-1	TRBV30	CALRTRLPGEQFF	TGTGCCTTAAGGACTAGGCTACCGGGTGAGCAGTTCTTC
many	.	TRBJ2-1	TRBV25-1	CASQTSINEQFF	TGTGCCAGCCAAACTAGCATCAATGAGCAGTTCTTC
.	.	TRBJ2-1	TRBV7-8	CASSLGRVWGRASNEQFF	TGTGCCAGCAGCTTAGGTCGGGTTTGGGGAAGAGCGTCCAATGAGCAGTTCTTC
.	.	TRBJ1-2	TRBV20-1	CSAQERVLGYTF	TGCAGTGCTCAAGAGCGGGTATTGGGCTACACCTTC
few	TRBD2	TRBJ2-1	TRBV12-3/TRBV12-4	CASSFQVWGGDEQFF	TGTGCCAGCAGTTTCCAGGTCTGGGGAGGGGATGAGCAGTTCTTC
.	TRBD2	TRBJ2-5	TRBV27	CASSDSGSYQETQYF	TGTGCCAGCAGTGATAGCGGGTCGTACCAAGAGACCCAGTACTTC
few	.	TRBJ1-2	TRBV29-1	CSVGGVDGANYGYTF	TGCAGCGTTGGGGGGGTGGACGGAGCTAACTATGGCTACACCTTC
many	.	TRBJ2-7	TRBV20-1	CSARDSQGGFYEQYF	TGCAGTGCTAGAGATAGCCAGGGGGGTTTCTACGAGCAGTACTTC
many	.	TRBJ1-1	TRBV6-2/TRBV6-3	CASSYGGGRTEAFF	TGTGCCAGCAGTTACGGGGGGGGGCGGACTGAAGCTTTCTTT
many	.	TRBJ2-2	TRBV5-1	CASSLGQPNTGELFF	TGCGCCAGCAGCTTGGGACAGCCGAACACCGGGGAGCTGTTTTTT
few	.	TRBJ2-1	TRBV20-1	CSARDFGRVKRDEQFF	TGCAGTGCTAGAGATTTCGGCAGGGTAAAGAGGGATGAGCAGTTCTTC